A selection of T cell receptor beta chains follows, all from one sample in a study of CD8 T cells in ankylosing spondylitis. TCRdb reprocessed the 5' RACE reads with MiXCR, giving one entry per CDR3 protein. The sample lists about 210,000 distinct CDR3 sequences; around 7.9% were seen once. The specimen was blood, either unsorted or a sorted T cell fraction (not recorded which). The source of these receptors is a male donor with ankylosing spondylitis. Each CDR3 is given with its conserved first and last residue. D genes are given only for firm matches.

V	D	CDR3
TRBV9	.	CASSTQGTNSPLHF
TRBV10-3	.	CAISESRAGSTGELFF
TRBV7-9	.	CASSPPGEGPGEQYF
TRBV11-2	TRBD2	CASSLSPTSGRASDTQYF
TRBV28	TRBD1	CASKVTGGPETQYF
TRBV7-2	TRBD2	CASSLVAGGANEQFF
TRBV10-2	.	CASGSRGNTIYF
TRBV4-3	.	CASSPFHEGDSSYEQYF
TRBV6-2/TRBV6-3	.	CASSYVGTEETQYF
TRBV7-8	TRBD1	CASRKERDRGLSNQPQHF
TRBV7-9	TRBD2	CASSAGGISYNEQFF
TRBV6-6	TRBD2	CAVEGGPSWFF
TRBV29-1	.	CSVGPGTYEQYF
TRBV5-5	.	CASSLALVDNYGYTF
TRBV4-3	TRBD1	CASRKRLGQPNYGYTF
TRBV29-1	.	CSGRGTDTQYF
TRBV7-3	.	CASSLNPGPQYF
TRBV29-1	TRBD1	CSVSGGEGYEQYF
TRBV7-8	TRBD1	CASSLEYGTVSYEQYF
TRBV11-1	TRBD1	CASSSLTGDKTESEKLFF
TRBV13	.	CASSSTGYEQYF
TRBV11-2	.	CASSPSGPLNAVPYNEQFF
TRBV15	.	CATKAGTYNEQFF
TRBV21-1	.	CASSKTPFGQPWGNQPQHF
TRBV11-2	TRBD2	CASSFERGGRETQYF
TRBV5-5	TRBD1	CASSSGTASTEAFF
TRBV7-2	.	CASRPAPRDWRGETQYF
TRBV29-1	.	CSVEEKGYGYTF
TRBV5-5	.	CASSARPRGGYTF
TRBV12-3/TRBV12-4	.	CASSLGGQGLQETQYF
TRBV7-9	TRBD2	CASSKPGGSADTQYF
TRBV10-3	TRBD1	CAITGDRGHEQYF
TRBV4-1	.	CASSQDSMADNQPQHF
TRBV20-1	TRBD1	CSARGPGTGGWEQYF
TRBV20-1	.	CSAGTSEQFF
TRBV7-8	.	CASSLGRGGGTNTEAFF
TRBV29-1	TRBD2	CSACKGLAGGLSSYNEQFF
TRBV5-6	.	CASSLIPQGGHGELFF
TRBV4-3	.	CASSQLRWGYEQFF
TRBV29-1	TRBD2	CSVDWERGFF
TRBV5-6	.	CASSLTGNEQFF
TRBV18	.	CASSPNLDGSSGNTIYF